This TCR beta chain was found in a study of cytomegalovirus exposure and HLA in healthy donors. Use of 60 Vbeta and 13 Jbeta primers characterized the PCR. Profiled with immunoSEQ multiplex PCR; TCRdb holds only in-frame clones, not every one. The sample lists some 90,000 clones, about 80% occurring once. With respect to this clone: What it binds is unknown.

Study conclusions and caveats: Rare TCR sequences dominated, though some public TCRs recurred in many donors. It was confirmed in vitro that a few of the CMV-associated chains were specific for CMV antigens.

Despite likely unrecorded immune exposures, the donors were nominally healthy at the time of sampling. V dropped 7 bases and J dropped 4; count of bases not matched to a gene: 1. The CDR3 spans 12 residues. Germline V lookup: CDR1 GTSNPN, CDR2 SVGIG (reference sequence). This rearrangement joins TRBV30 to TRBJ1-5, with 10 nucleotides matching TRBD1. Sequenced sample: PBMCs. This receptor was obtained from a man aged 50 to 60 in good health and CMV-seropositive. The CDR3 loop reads CASGQGNQPQHF. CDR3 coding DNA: TGTGCCTCGGGACAGGGGAATCAGCCCCAGCATTTT.